This TCR beta chain emerged from a study of cytotoxic CD8 clonotypes in ibrutinib-treated CLL (TCRdb year 2021). General notes on the study: In this cohort, 15 patients were treatment-naive and roughly ten were relapsed/refractory, while under 18 had unmutated IGHV. Response samples were obtained after a median of approximately twelve months of treatment, with a range of about 6 to 36 months. Every remission and progressive disease sample was obtained while ibrutinib was still being received by the patients. An average of roughly 270,000 productive templates and 94,082 productive rearrangements was obtained per sample. Responses were partial in approximately 24 patients and complete in 2; after median 68 months follow-up, roughly 14 stayed in remission and 12 progressed. Cryopreserved peripheral blood mononuclear cells were obtained prior to treatment, at the time of response, and at either disease progression or sustained remission. Longitudinal samples were available for about 30% of the roughly 90 trial participants.

With respect to this clone: Its antigen specificity is not known. The input lacks base qualities; no much larger clone sits a single base away.

The CDR3 covers 13 residues, taking in both the cysteine and the phenylalanine. CDR3 DNA is the only sequence kept; it has 39 bases, read in frame from the first base. Looking up the germline V gene yields CDR1 MNHNS and CDR2 SASEGT. At the junction V is shortened by 5 bases and J by 1 base, with 8 bases in between. In the paper's terms, the time point label means: around 25 months on ibrutinib. For TCR beta library preparation, roughly 2.1 micrograms of genomic DNA were isolated from cryopreserved PBMCs. Longitudinal blood samples from CLL patients on ibrutinib monotherapy were analyzed using high-throughput TCR beta sequencing. Patients were enrolled in a phase 2 open-label single-center ibrutinib monotherapy trial. On a MiSeq, deep resolution sequencing aimed for a depth between 1 in 1 million and 1 in 200,000 T cells, with each clonotype covered 10x on average. TCR beta libraries were generated with the immunoSEQ hsTCRB Kit. The source study handled its data this way. The data were analyzed with ImmunoSEQ Analyzer and ImmunoSEQ Data Assistant, and V, D and J gene assignments followed IMGT definitions. Clonality was computed as one minus normalized Shannon entropy of productive rearrangement frequencies, ranging from 0 to 1. Public clonotype analysis was restricted to overrepresented clonotypes comprising at least 0.05% of each patient's repertoire. Fewer than 15 repertoires from age-matched healthy donors, obtained from immuneACCESS, served as clonality controls. Not all clones reach the TCRdb copy of this immuneACCESS table, which keeps in-frame sequences only. Checked studies attribute under half of the gap to unresolved V genes and leave the rest unexplained. D and trimming come from the DNA, and the V and J calls and clone size come from that table. The sample includes 65,000 to 85,000 clones, with less than 90% observed a single time. The leading ten clones occupy about 39% of the sample.

Broad study findings and their caveats: Public clonotypes were rare and either contracted or stayed stable during treatment, and the rise in clonality at ibrutinib response reflected the expansion of private clonotypes. Clonality rose at ibrutinib response, remained stable during sustained remission, and dropped back toward baseline at progression. Baseline clonality exceeded that of age-matched healthy donors and correlated strongly with circulating CD8+ T-cell counts. Sampling times were not matched between sustained-remission and progressing patients, and lymph node repertoires were not studied.

This receptor was identified in a human donor with chronic lymphocytic leukemia. Specimen: PBMCs, collected after 24 months of ibrutinib treatment. The chain couples TRBV6-1 to TRBJ1-1; the D gene identity is not certain. The CDR3 protein is CASSQTQNTEAFF. The DNA reads TGTGCCAGCAGTCAAACTCAGAACACTGAAGCTTTCTTT.